This TCR beta chain stems from a study of shared clonotypes between healthy human individuals. Turning to the study itself: Three plates each covered CD4 naive and memory; CD8 naive two, CD8 memory one.

Clones were read by immunoSEQ multiplex PCR, and TCRdb kept only the in-frame ones, dropping some. This table has approximately 2.3 million clones, over 90% appearing once. CDR1 is MNHEY and CDR2 is SVGAGI in the germline V gene. V was trimmed by 0 bases and J by 6 bases, leaving 8 bases between them. The CDR3 length is 13 residues. Study donors comprised healthy, HIV-negative adults devoid of recent acute infection or vaccination. All the donors were Caucasian adults who lived in Nashville, Tennessee. Division of CD4+ cells produced a CD45RA+ naive subset and a CD45RA-negative memory subset. The sequence was obtained from a man aged 18 to 35 in good health. Some clones in this sample may be carry-over from other donors' samples. This chain joins TRBV6-5 and TRBJ1-2; D is unclear. Input material: naive CD4+ T cells from PBMCs. Subset denoted: CD45RA+ positively selected. The CDR3 is CASSYSWGNGYTF. CDR3 nucleotides: TGTGCCAGCAGTTACTCGTGGGGAAATGGCTACACCTTC.